Each of the 18 T cell receptor beta chains below was sequenced from the same sample in a study of cytomegalovirus exposure and HLA in healthy donors (dated by TCRdb to about 2017). Libraries were constructed by the immunoSEQ multiplex PCR assay. For the multiplex PCR, a mixture combining 60 forward primers for TCR Vbeta segments and 13 reverse primers for TCR Jbeta segments was used. TCRdb retrieved this table from immuneACCESS and kept in-frame rearrangements only. Not all clones are present; in checked studies, unresolved V genes account for under half, and no reason is known for the remainder. The sample table holds about 45,000 clones, of which about 78% were seen once. The top ten clonotypes cover less than 4% of the sample. The sequenced sample was PBMCs. Source of these receptors: a woman aged 25 to 39 in good health and CMV-seronegative.

This sequence joins TRBV7-9 and TRBJ1-2; D gene ambiguous. Germline V gene data show CDR1 as SEHNR and CDR2 as FQNEAQ (reference sequence). The CDR3 length is 13 residues. V lost 0 bases, J lost 6 bases, and 8 bases lay in between. The DNA for the CDR3 is TGTGCCAGCAGCTTAGCGACCGGGGATGGCTACACCTTC. Its translation: CASSLATGDGYTF.

This clone was detected a few times. The genes are TRBV5-1 and TRBJ2-7; 7 nucleotides match TRBD2. The CDR3 length is 16 residues. V shed 4 bases, J shed 5 bases, and the junction held 15 bases outside the gene matches. Germline assignment: CDR1 SGHRS and CDR2 YFSETQ. The CDR3 DNA sequence: TGCGCCAGCAGCACCGGCCGGGAGGAAGGCTTGCACGAGCAGTACTTC. It specifies CASSTGREEGLHEQYF.

The rearrangement uses TRBV29-1 and TRBJ2-2; maybe TRBD2 (6 bases). Germline V gene sequence: CDR1 SQVTM, CDR2 ANQGSEA. The length of the CDR3 is 13 residues. Trimming removed 7 bases at V and 4 bases at J, with 13 bases between. The CDR3 coding sequence is TGCAGCGCTGATCGGGGGTCCACCGGGGAGCTGTTTTTT. Translation: CSADRGSTGELFF.

The chain employs TRBV6-5 and TRBJ1-1; the D is unclear. Germline CDR1 MNHEY, CDR2 SVGAGI. This CDR3 has 13 amino acids. The V end was cut by 2 bases, the J end by 3 bases, with 7 bases between. The CDR3 protein is CASSYRGDTEAFF. DNA for the CDR3: TGTGCCAGCAGTTACCGGGGTGACACTGAAGCTTTCTTT.

V gene TRBV28 combines with J gene TRBJ1-4, with TRBD1 as a possible D gene (6 bases). Germline V gives CDR1 MDHEN, CDR2 SYDVKM. The CDR3 totals 14 residues. With 6 bases removed from V and 8 bases from J, the gap between germline ends came to 16 bases. The CDR3 loop is CASRGAGVEEKLFF. The CDR3 DNA is TGTGCCAGCAGGGGGGCAGGCGTGGAAGAAAAACTGTTTTTT.

The chain joins TRBV2 to TRBJ1-5; no definite D call. The germline gives CDR1 SNHLY, CDR2 FYNNEI. Between the trimmed V and J ends, which lost 8 bases and 6 bases, there was a span of 11 bases. The CDR3 has 12 residues. CDR3 sequence reads: CASADGSQPQHF. CDR3 bases: TGTGCCAGCGCTGACGGGAGTCAGCCCCAGCATTTT.

The chain combines TRBV25-1 with TRBJ1-3, with TRBD1 matching over 7 bases. The CDR3 extends over 15 amino acids. Germline loops: CDR1 MGHDK, CDR2 SYGVNS. With V trimmed by 6 bases and J by 4 bases, 9 bases remained unmatched. The CDR3 sequence is CASSLQGFGGNTIYF. The CDR3 DNA sequence: TGTGCCAGCAGCCTACAGGGGTTCGGGGGAAACACCATATATTTT. The full variable domain, in which reference TRBV25-1 and TRBJ1-3 provide the parts outside the CDR3, is EADIYQTPRYLVIGTGKKITLECSQTMGHDKMYWYQQDPGMELHLIHYSYGVNSTEKGDLSSESTVSRIRTEHFPLTLESARPSHTSQYLCASSLQGFGGNTIYFGEGSWLTVV.

The J gene is TRBJ2-1, the V gene TRBV6-4; 7 bases map to TRBD1. Germline values: CDR1 MRHNA, CDR2 SNTAGT. The CDR3 covers 15 residues. V lost 8 bases and J lost 8; bases outside the gene matches: 15. DNA for the CDR3: TGTGCCAGCCGACCGACAGGGTATTCTGGGGATGAGCAGTTCTTC. As protein: CASRPTGYSGDEQFF.

V is TRBV2 and J is TRBJ2-7; no reliable D call. The CDR3 length is 13 residues. Germline lookup yields CDR1 SNHLY and CDR2 FYNNEI. Trimming stripped 0 bases from V and 4 bases from J, with 7 bases between. The CDR3: CASSEALGYEQYF. The CDR3, as DNA: TGTGCCAGCAGTGAAGCGCTAGGATACGAGCAGTACTTC.

The chain links TRBV27 to TRBJ2-3; D call uncertain. Trimming stripped 6 bases from V and 3 bases from J, with 7 bases between. Germline CDR1 MNHEY, CDR2 SMNVEV (reference sequence). This CDR3 spans 12 amino acids. CDR3 bases: TGTGCCAGCAGGTCTAGAACAGATACGCAGTATTTT. Its translation is CASRSRTDTQYF.

This clone came up once. The V call is TRBV9, the J call TRBJ2-2; perhaps TRBD2 as D (6 bases). Germline-derived CDR1 and CDR2 are SGDLS and YYNGEE. Trimming cost V 7 bases and J 5 bases, with 15 bases left between them. CDR3 length: 14 amino acids. Written as DNA, the CDR3 is TGTGCCAGCCACCAAGAGGGGAGGACCGGGGAGCTGTTTTTT. As protein: CASHQEGRTGELFF.

V and J are TRBV19 and TRBJ1-5, with TRBD1 matching 10 bases. The CDR3 totals 15 residues. Germline V lookup: CDR1 LNHDA, CDR2 SQIVND (reference sequence). V lost 5 bases and J lost 9; bases outside the gene matches: 10. The CDR3 loop is CASSGPGQGRRPQHF. CDR3 sequence (DNA): TGTGCCAGTAGTGGGCCGGGACAGGGGCGGCGGCCCCAGCATTTT.

This clone has more than one count but fewer than ten. The genes are TRBV4-1 and TRBJ1-4; D is unresolved. Trimming took 0 bases from V and 7 from J, leaving 24 bases between them. Germline lookup yields CDR1 MGHRA and CDR2 YSYEKL. This CDR3 comprises 19 residues. The CDR3 reads CASSQEEMSRTTAGEKLFF. The CDR3 DNA reads as TGCGCCAGCAGCCAAGAAGAGATGTCACGGACCACGGCGGGTGAAAAACTGTTTTTT.

The chain carries TRBV6-5 and TRBJ2-5, with TRBD2 matching 9 bases. After removal of 4 bases from V and 1 base from J, the junction contained 7 bases not matched to a gene. The CDR3 is 16 amino acids. Germline V gene lookup returns CDR1 MNHEY and CDR2 SVGAGI. CDR3 region: CASSSWLAGTQETQYF. The CDR3 DNA reads TGTGCCAGCAGTTCGTGGCTAGCGGGGACCCAAGAGACCCAGTACTTC.

The gene calls are TRBV4-2 and TRBJ1-6; 8 bases align to TRBD1. Germline CDR1 and CDR2: LGHNA and YNFKEQ. This CDR3 is 15 amino acids long. V trimming: 0 bases; J trimming: 13 bases; junction bases outside the gene matches: 8. CDR3 bases: TGTGCCAGCAGCCAAGATCGTGGGACAGGAGGCCCCCTCCACTTT. It specifies CASSQDRGTGGPLHF.

The chain couples TRBV7-9 to TRBJ2-3, with D maybe TRBD2 (5 bases). The CDR3 spans 16 residues. Trimming removed 4 bases from V and 3 bases from J, with 17 bases in between. Germline CDR1 is SEHNR and CDR2 is FQNEAQ (reference sequence). This CDR3 reads CASSSPGYEGTDTQYF. In DNA, the CDR3 is TGTGCCAGCAGCTCGCCAGGATATGAGGGAACAGATACGCAGTATTTT.

The gene calls are TRBV7-9 and TRBJ2-7; D is undetermined. The length of the CDR3 is 11 residues. CDR1 and CDR2 (germline): SEHNR, FQNEAQ (reference sequence). V was pared by 5 bases and J by 2 bases, with 4 bases between. CDR3 protein: CASSRTYEQYF. DNA of the CDR3: TGTGCCAGCAGCCGTACCTACGAGCAGTACTTC.

The chain links TRBV9 to TRBJ2-7; 7 bases align to TRBD1. The V and J ends lost 4 bases and 0 bases, in that order; junction bases with no gene match: 7. From germline, CDR1 is SGDLS and CDR2 YYNGEE. This CDR3 is 15 amino acids long. The CDR3 bases are TGTGCCAGCAGCCCCGGGGACAGCTTCTCCTACGAGCAGTACTTC. Protein: CASSPGDSFSYEQYF.